The clone carrying this T cell receptor (beta chain) showed up many times. V lost 1 base to trimming and J lost 3 bases, with 6 bases between them. CDR1 is MGHDK, CDR2 SYGVNS, per germline. CDR3 length: 13 amino acids. This entry belongs to a study of T cells in Graves' hyperthyroidism and ophthalmopathy. RNA transcripts yielded amplified TCR beta CDR3 regions. First-round RT-PCR with HTBI primers amplified the TCR CDR3 region. MiXCR, applied by TCRdb to the multiplex PCR reads, yields one record per CDR3 protein. The sample consists of 540,000 or so distinct CDR3 sequences, about 43% of them appearing once.

The genes are TRBV25-1 and TRBJ2-5; D tentatively reads TRBD1 or TRBD2 (5 bases each). Sequencing was carried out using peripheral blood or thyroid tissue (not recorded which). The TCR originated in an adult woman with Graves' disease, either hyperthyroidism or ophthalmopathy (not recorded which). The DNA of the CDR3 is TGTGCCAGCAGTGAATTGGGGGAAGAGACCCAGTACTTC. It translates to CASSELGEETQYF.